These T cell receptor beta chains were read from a single sample in a study of blood T cell repertoires in COVID-19. Clones were read by immunoSEQ multiplex PCR, and TCRdb kept only the in-frame ones, dropping some. The table lists about 90,000 clones, around 93% of them singletons. The material sequenced was peripheral blood. The receptors stem from a human donor with active COVID-19. The donor label of this sample is uncertain. CDR3s include the opening cysteine and the closing phenylalanine or tryptophan. The order of the fields is V gene, J gene, clone size, D gene, CDR3 DNA, CDR3 protein. A D gene is named only where the DNA matches it firmly. The size field is filled for only some rows; it gives once, few, many or a size class.

v_call: TRBV28; j_call: TRBJ1-2; clone_size: -; d_call: -; cdr3_nt: TGTGCCAGCAGTCCCCACCGGGACGGACTAAACTATGGCTACACCTTC; cdr3_aa: CASSPHRDGLNYGYTF
v_call: TRBV29-1; j_call: TRBJ1-2; clone_size: -; d_call: -; cdr3_nt: TGCAGCGTTGGGGCATCTGATGGCTACACCTTC; cdr3_aa: CSVGASDGYTF
v_call: TRBV7-9; j_call: TRBJ2-7; clone_size: -; d_call: -; cdr3_nt: TGTGCCAGCAGCTTTAGAGAGGAGCAGTACTTC; cdr3_aa: CASSFREEQYF
v_call: TRBV19; j_call: TRBJ1-1; clone_size: once; d_call: TRBD1; cdr3_nt: TGTGCCAGTAGCCGGGACAGGGGCACTGAAGCTTTCTTT; cdr3_aa: CASSRDRGTEAFF
v_call: TRBV6-5; j_call: TRBJ1-2; clone_size: -; d_call: -; cdr3_nt: TGTGCCAGCAGTTACTCCAGGGCACCTGGCTACACCTTC; cdr3_aa: CASSYSRAPGYTF
v_call: TRBV6-1; j_call: TRBJ1-2; clone_size: -; d_call: TRBD1; cdr3_nt: TGTGCCAGCAGTGACAAACAGGGGGTCGGCTACACCTTC; cdr3_aa: CASSDKQGVGYTF
v_call: TRBV3-1/TRBV3-2; j_call: TRBJ2-5; clone_size: once; d_call: TRBD2; cdr3_nt: TGTGCCAGCAGCCAAGATTTGGCTAGCGGGGGAGAGACCCAGTACTTC; cdr3_aa: CASSQDLASGGETQYF
v_call: TRBV5-1; j_call: TRBJ1-6; clone_size: -; d_call: TRBD1; cdr3_nt: TGCGCCAGCAGCATAGGGACAGCTAATAATTCACCCCTCCACTTT; cdr3_aa: CASSIGTANNSPLHF
v_call: TRBV25-1; j_call: TRBJ2-2; clone_size: -; d_call: TRBD2; cdr3_nt: TGTGCCAGCAGTGATCAATACCCCCTAGCGGGGGACCCCGGGGAGCTGTTTTTT; cdr3_aa: CASSDQYPLAGDPGELFF
v_call: TRBV6-4; j_call: TRBJ1-5; clone_size: -; d_call: TRBD1; cdr3_nt: TGTGCCAGCAGTGACTCGAAAGCGAGGGACAGGTGGCACAATCAGCCCCAGCATTTT; cdr3_aa: CASSDSKARDRWHNQPQHF
v_call: TRBV5-5; j_call: TRBJ2-1; clone_size: -; d_call: -; cdr3_nt: TGTGCCAGCAGCTTGGAGCCAGGGGATACGCAGTTCTTC; cdr3_aa: CASSLEPGDTQFF
v_call: TRBV4-3; j_call: TRBJ1-2; clone_size: -; d_call: TRBD1; cdr3_nt: TGCGCCAGCAGCCCTAGCTACAGGGGCCATCATGGCTACACCTTC; cdr3_aa: CASSPSYRGHHGYTF
v_call: TRBV5-5; j_call: TRBJ1-1; clone_size: -; d_call: -; cdr3_nt: TGTGCCAGCAGCTTCGAGGACAGAAGGGTTGACAATGAAGCTTTCTTT; cdr3_aa: CASSFEDRRVDNEAFF
v_call: TRBV9; j_call: TRBJ1-3; clone_size: -; d_call: -; cdr3_nt: TGTGCCAGCAGCCCCGAGGGGGGGCCCGGCGACACCATATATTTT; cdr3_aa: CASSPEGGPGDTIYF
v_call: TRBV2; j_call: TRBJ2-2; clone_size: -; d_call: TRBD2; cdr3_nt: TGTGCCAGCAGCCTACGACTAGCCTACGGCGGGGAGCTGTTTTTT; cdr3_aa: CASSLRLAYGGELFF
v_call: TRBV6-1; j_call: TRBJ2-3; clone_size: -; d_call: -; cdr3_nt: TGTGCCAGCAGTGATGGAAGGGGGATATTAGCCGACCGCACAGATACGCAGTATTTT; cdr3_aa: CASSDGRGILADRTDTQYF
v_call: TRBV5-4; j_call: TRBJ2-3; clone_size: -; d_call: -; cdr3_nt: TGTGCCAGCAGGAAGGGGTTGGAGGGAACAGATACGCAGTATTTT; cdr3_aa: CASRKGLEGTDTQYF
v_call: TRBV28; j_call: TRBJ2-7; clone_size: few; d_call: TRBD1; cdr3_nt: TGTGCCAGCAGTTTATCGACAGGGTCGTCCTACGAGCAGTACTTC; cdr3_aa: CASSLSTGSSYEQYF
v_call: TRBV3-1/TRBV3-2; j_call: TRBJ2-1; clone_size: -; d_call: TRBD2; cdr3_nt: TGTGCCAGCAGCCCACCCTTGGCGGGAGCCTACAATGAGCAGTTCTTC; cdr3_aa: CASSPPLAGAYNEQFF
v_call: TRBV28; j_call: TRBJ1-1; clone_size: -; d_call: -; cdr3_nt: TGTGCCAGCAGTGCCACGGTGAACACTGAAGCTTTCTTT; cdr3_aa: CASSATVNTEAFF
v_call: TRBV6-2/TRBV6-3; j_call: TRBJ2-1; clone_size: -; d_call: TRBD2; cdr3_nt: TGTGCCAGCAGTCCCGCGGGGGGCCTCTACAATGAGCAGTTCTTC; cdr3_aa: CASSPAGGLYNEQFF
v_call: TRBV5-4; j_call: TRBJ1-3; clone_size: -; d_call: -; cdr3_nt: TGTGCCAGCAGCTTGGAGGGGGAACTCTCTGGAAACACCATATATTTT; cdr3_aa: CASSLEGELSGNTIYF
v_call: TRBV7-8; j_call: TRBJ2-3; clone_size: -; d_call: TRBD1; cdr3_nt: TGTGCCAGCAGCTTAGTAACAGGGGCCAGCACAGATACGCAGTATTTT; cdr3_aa: CASSLVTGASTDTQYF
v_call: TRBV18; j_call: TRBJ2-7; clone_size: -; d_call: -; cdr3_nt: TGTGCCAGCTCATCGACACAGGGCGGATTTGACTACGAGCAGTACTTC; cdr3_aa: CASSSTQGGFDYEQYF
v_call: TRBV10-3; j_call: TRBJ1-4; clone_size: -; d_call: -; cdr3_nt: TGTGCCATCAGACCGGGGGGAGAGAGGGAAAAACTGTTTTTT; cdr3_aa: CAIRPGGEREKLFF
v_call: TRBV7-2; j_call: TRBJ2-5; clone_size: -; d_call: TRBD2; cdr3_nt: TGTGCCAGCAGCTTATGGGGGGGCCAAGAGACCCAGTACTTC; cdr3_aa: CASSLWGGQETQYF
v_call: TRBV19; j_call: TRBJ1-3; clone_size: -; d_call: -; cdr3_nt: TGTGCCAGTAGTACAAGAGCTGGAAACACCATATATTTT; cdr3_aa: CASSTRAGNTIYF
v_call: TRBV7-9; j_call: TRBJ2-7; clone_size: -; d_call: -; cdr3_nt: TGTGCCAGCAGCTACGGACAGAACCCCTACGAGCAGTACTTC; cdr3_aa: CASSYGQNPYEQYF
v_call: TRBV5-6; j_call: TRBJ1-6; clone_size: -; d_call: -; cdr3_nt: TGTGCCAGCAGTCGTGACAGGTATAATTCACCCCTCCACTTT; cdr3_aa: CASSRDRYNSPLHF
v_call: TRBV27; j_call: TRBJ2-3; clone_size: few; d_call: TRBD2; cdr3_nt: TGTGCCAGCAGCGGGGGGGCCCTCAATACGCAGTATTTT; cdr3_aa: CASSGGALNTQYF
v_call: TRBV28; j_call: TRBJ2-5; clone_size: -; d_call: TRBD2; cdr3_nt: TGTGCCAGCAGTTTTGGGACTAGCGGGGGCCATACCCCCAGGACCCAGTACTTC; cdr3_aa: CASSFGTSGGHTPRTQYF
v_call: TRBV19; j_call: TRBJ1-1; clone_size: -; d_call: -; cdr3_nt: TGTGCCAGTAGTATCCCGCTGGGAGGGACTGAAGCTTTCTTT; cdr3_aa: CASSIPLGGTEAFF
v_call: TRBV29-1; j_call: TRBJ2-5; clone_size: -; d_call: -; cdr3_nt: TGCAGCGTTGATCGCCAGGGAGAGACCCAGTACTTC; cdr3_aa: CSVDRQGETQYF
v_call: TRBV4-3; j_call: TRBJ2-7; clone_size: -; d_call: TRBD2; cdr3_nt: TGCGCCAGCAGCCAAGAGGCCGGGGGGGCCCCCGAGCAGTACTTC; cdr3_aa: CASSQEAGGAPEQYF
v_call: TRBV12-3/TRBV12-4; j_call: TRBJ1-1; clone_size: -; d_call: -; cdr3_nt: TGTGCCAGCAAAGACAGGACCTACACTGAAGCTTTCTTT; cdr3_aa: CASKDRTYTEAFF
v_call: TRBV3-1/TRBV3-2; j_call: TRBJ1-4; clone_size: -; d_call: -; cdr3_nt: TGTGCCAGCAGTTTTTCCGCAGGGCTGGGTGAAAAACTGTTTTTT; cdr3_aa: CASSFSAGLGEKLFF
v_call: TRBV2; j_call: TRBJ2-3; clone_size: -; d_call: -; cdr3_nt: TGTGCCAGCAGACCGCGAACTAGCACAGATACGCAGTATTTT; cdr3_aa: CASRPRTSTDTQYF
v_call: TRBV4-2; j_call: TRBJ2-3; clone_size: -; d_call: -; cdr3_nt: TGTGCCAGCAGCCGTGAAGCGAGGGCGGGCACAGATACGCAGTATTTT; cdr3_aa: CASSREARAGTDTQYF
v_call: TRBV28; j_call: TRBJ1-2; clone_size: -; d_call: -; cdr3_nt: TGTGCCAGCAGTTCACCGGGAGCCACTGCCTATGGCTACACCTTC; cdr3_aa: CASSSPGATAYGYTF